This T cell receptor (beta chain) was recovered during a study of PD-L1 blockade in urothelial cancer. Study information: The study recovered a median of about 150,000 T cells per blood sample.

This clone was observed a single time. Regarding time point: peripheral blood 6 weeks after treatment start. Assay: immunoSEQ multiplex PCR; the TCRdb copy retains only in-frame clones and omits some. The sample includes around 110,000 clones, about 89% of them seen just once. This receptor was identified in a man aged 60-69 years with urothelial cancer. The specimen was PBMCs, collected around atezolizumab (anti-PD-L1) treatment.

CDR3 sequence: CASSVPSGDTDTQYF. The CDR3 DNA reads as TGTGCCAGCAGCGTTCCTAGCGGGGACACAGATACGCAGTATTTT. The chain uses TRBV5-4 and TRBJ2-3, with TRBD2 matching 9 bases. Trimming removed 4 bases from V and 2 bases from J; junction bases left unmatched: 5. CDR3 length equals 15 residues. Germline CDR1 and CDR2: SGHNT and YYREEE (reference sequence).